Included here is one T cell receptor (beta chain) sequence, with context. Its antigen remains unidentified. This specimen comes from a study of post-analysis software for immune sequencing data. For the study at large: There were relapsing-remitting, secondary progressive and progressive-relapsing multiple sclerosis among the disease courses included. Study results and caveats: With F measure, samples from one preparation batch clustered together strongly. Patients with multiple sclerosis recorded significantly lower normalized Chao1 diversity than controls, the study found.

Researchers reported that TCR beta cDNA libraries carried unique molecular identifiers. The authors obtained roughly 550,000 cDNA molecules from approximately 0.95 to 9.8 million T cells. In TCRdb, the PCR reads were re-called with MiXCR into one record per CDR3 protein. This repertoire shows about 540,000 distinct CDR3 sequences, less than 40% found once; its top ten account for approximately 6%. This clonotype originated in a girl aged 2-17 years with multiple sclerosis. The sequenced material came from blood.

In nucleotides, the CDR3 is TGCAGTGCCTCTAGTGTATCCTCCACCTCCTATGGCTACACCTTC. It specifies CSASSVSSTSYGYTF. This sequence joins TRBV20-1 and TRBJ1-2; D not certain. V lost 6 bases to trimming and J lost 4 bases, with 21 bases between them. The CDR3 extends over 15 amino acids. Germline CDR1 and CDR2: DFQATT and SNEGSKA (reference sequence).